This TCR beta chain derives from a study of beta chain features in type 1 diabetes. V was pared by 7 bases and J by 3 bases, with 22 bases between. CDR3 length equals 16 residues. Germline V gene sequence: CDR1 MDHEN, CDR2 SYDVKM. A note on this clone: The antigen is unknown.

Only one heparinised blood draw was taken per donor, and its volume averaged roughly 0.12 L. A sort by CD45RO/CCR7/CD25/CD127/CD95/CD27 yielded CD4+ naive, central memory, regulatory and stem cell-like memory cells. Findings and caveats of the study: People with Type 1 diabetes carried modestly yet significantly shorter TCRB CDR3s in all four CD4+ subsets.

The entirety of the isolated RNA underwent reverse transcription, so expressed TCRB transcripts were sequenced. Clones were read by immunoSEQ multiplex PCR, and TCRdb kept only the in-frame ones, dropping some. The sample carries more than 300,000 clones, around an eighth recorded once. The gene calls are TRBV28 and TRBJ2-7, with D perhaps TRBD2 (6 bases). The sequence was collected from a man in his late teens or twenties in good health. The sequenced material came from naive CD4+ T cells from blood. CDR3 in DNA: TGTGCCAGCACCTCCATCCTAGCGTTATCCATCTACGAGCAGTACTTC. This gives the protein CASTSILALSIYEQYF.